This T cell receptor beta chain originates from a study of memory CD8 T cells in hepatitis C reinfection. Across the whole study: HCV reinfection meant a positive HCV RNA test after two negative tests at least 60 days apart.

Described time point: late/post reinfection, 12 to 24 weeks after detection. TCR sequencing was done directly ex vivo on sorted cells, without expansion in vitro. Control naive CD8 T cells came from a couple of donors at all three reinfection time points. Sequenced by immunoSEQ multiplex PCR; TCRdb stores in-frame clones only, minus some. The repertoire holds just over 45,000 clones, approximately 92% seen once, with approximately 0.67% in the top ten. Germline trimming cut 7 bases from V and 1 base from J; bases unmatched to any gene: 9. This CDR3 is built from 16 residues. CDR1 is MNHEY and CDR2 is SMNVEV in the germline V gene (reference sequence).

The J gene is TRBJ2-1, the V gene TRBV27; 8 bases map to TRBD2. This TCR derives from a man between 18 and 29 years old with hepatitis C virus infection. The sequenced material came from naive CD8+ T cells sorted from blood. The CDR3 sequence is CASTQGASGSYNEQFF. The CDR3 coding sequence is TGTGCCAGCACCCAAGGGGCTAGCGGGTCCTACAATGAGCAGTTCTTC.